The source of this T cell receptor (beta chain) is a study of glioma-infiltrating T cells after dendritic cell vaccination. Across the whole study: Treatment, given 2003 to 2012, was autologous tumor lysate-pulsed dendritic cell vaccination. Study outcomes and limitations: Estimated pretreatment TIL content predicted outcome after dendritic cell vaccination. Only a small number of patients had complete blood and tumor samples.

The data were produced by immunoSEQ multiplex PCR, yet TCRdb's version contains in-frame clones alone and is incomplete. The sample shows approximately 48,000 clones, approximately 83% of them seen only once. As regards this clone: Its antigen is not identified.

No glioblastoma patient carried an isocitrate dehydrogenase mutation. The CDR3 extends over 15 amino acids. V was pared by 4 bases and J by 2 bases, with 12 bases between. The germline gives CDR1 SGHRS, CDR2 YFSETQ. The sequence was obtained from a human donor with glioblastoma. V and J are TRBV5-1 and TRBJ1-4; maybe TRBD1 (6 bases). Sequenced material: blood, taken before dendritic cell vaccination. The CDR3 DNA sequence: TGCGCCAGCAGCGGGCTTACAGGGACTAATGAAAAACTGTTTTTT. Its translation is CASSGLTGTNEKLFF.